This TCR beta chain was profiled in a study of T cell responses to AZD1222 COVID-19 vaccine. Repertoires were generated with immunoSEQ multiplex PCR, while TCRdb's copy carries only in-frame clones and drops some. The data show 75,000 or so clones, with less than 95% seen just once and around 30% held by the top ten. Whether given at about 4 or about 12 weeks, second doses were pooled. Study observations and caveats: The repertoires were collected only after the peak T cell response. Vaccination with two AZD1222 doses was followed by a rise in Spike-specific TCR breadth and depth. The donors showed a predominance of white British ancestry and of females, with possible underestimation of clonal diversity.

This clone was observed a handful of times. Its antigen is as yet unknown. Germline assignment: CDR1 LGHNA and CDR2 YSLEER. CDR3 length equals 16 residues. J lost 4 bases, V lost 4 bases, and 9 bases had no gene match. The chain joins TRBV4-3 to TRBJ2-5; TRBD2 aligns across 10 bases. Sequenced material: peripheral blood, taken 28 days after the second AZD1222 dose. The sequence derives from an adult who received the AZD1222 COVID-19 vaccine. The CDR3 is CASSRTLAGEGETQYF. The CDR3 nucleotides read TGCGCCAGCAGCCGAACCCTAGCGGGAGAGGGAGAGACCCAGTACTTC.